This passage covers 21 T cell receptor beta chains from one sample sequenced in a study of early T cells in non-severe SARS-CoV-2 infection. From the 5' RACE reads, TCRdb called clonotypes with MiXCR, one entry per CDR3 protein. The table shows fewer than 130,000 distinct CDR3 sequences, with about 12% occurring only once. Sequencing used whole blood, obtained at baseline. The receptors were sampled from an adult who was a healthcare worker with PCR-confirmed SARS-CoV-2 infection or an uninfected control (not recorded which).

This clonotype appeared many times. J is TRBJ1-2 and V is TRBV18, with TRBD1 as a possible D gene (6 bases). Per the germline V gene, CDR1 is KGHSH and CDR2 is LQKENI. Trimming shortened V by 6 bases and J by 3 bases, and 11 bases separated the two germline ends. The CDR3 is made up of 13 amino acids. The CDR3: CASSQGTDYGYTF. The CDR3 nucleotides read TGTGCCAGCTCGCAGGGGACGGACTATGGCTACACCTTC.

The V and J genes are TRBV7-2 and TRBJ1-6; TRBD1 matches 7 bases. The CDR3 loop spans 16 amino acids. Germline assignment: CDR1 SGHTA and CDR2 FQGNSA. The V segment lost 1 base and the J segment 7 bases; nucleotides outside the gene matches: 7. The CDR3 region has the DNA TGTGCCAGCAGCTTAGTATTCTCAGGGGGGAATTCACCCCTCCACTTT. Translated: CASSLVFSGGNSPLHF. The full variable domain, completed using reference TRBV7-2 and TRBJ1-6, is GAGVSQSPSNKVTEKGKDVELRCDPISGHTALYWYRQSLGQGLEFLIYFQGNSAPDKSGLPSDRFSAERTGGSVSTLTIQRTQQEDSAVYLCASSLVFSGGNSPLHFGNGTRLTVT.

The chain combines TRBV29-1 with TRBJ2-2; 8 bases match TRBD1. Germline values: CDR1 SQVTM, CDR2 ANQGSEA. The trim removed 7 bases at V and 0 bases at J, leaving 4 bases unmatched. The CDR3 runs to 14 residues. DNA of the CDR3: TGCAGCGCTAAGACAGGGGCGAACACCGGGGAGCTGTTTTTT. Protein product: CSAKTGANTGELFF.

This clonotype was found a few times. J is TRBJ2-1 and V is TRBV3-1, with 12 bases identical to TRBD1. The length of the CDR3 is 17 residues. The V gene end was trimmed by 2 bases and the J gene end by 8 bases; junction bases not matched to a gene: 10. Per germline, CDR1 LGHDT and CDR2 YNNKEL (reference sequence). The CDR3 DNA follows: TGTGCCAGCAGCCAATTTCTGACCGGGACAGGGGGCGATGAGCAGTTCTTC. Translating gives CASSQFLTGTGGDEQFF.

The chain joins TRBV3-1 to TRBJ2-2; D gene uncertain. Germline assignment: CDR1 LGHDT and CDR2 YNNKEL (reference sequence). V was shortened by 3 bases and J by 6 bases, with 5 bases between the two germline ends. The CDR3 covers 12 residues. The CDR3 nucleotides read TGTGCCAGCAGCCATACTCCCGGGGAGCTGTTTTTT. It is translated as CASSHTPGELFF.

This clonotype was detected a few times. The rearrangement joins TRBV5-5 to TRBJ1-1; D is unclear. The CDR3 is 12 residues long. The V end lost 2 bases, the J end lost 4 bases, and 6 bases lay between the germline ends. CDR1 is SGHKS and CDR2 is YYEKEE in the germline V gene (reference sequence). Here the CDR3 reads CASSFARTEAFF. The CDR3 DNA reads as TGTGCCAGCAGCTTTGCCCGCACTGAAGCTTTCTTT. The whole variable domain, filled in from reference TRBV5-5 and TRBJ1-1, reads DAGVTQSPTHLIKTRGQQVTLRCSPISGHKSVSWYQQVLGQGPQFIFQYYEKEERGRGNFPDRFSARQFPNYSSELNVNALLLGDSALYLCASSFARTEAFFGQGTRLTVV.

This clonotype has more than one count but fewer than ten. V gene TRBV7-2 combines with J gene TRBJ2-7; D possibly corresponds to TRBD2 (5 bases). The CDR3 runs to 13 residues. Per germline, CDR1 SGHTA and CDR2 FQGNSA. V dropped 2 bases and J dropped 2 bases, with 7 bases sitting between them. CDR3 DNA sequence: TGTGCCAGCAGCTTACGGGAAACCTACGAGCAGTACTTC. Its protein is CASSLRETYEQYF.

The chain combines TRBV10-3 with TRBJ1-2; no clear D gene. The germline V gene has CDR1 ENHRY and CDR2 SYGVKD. Trimming removed 5 bases at V and 7 bases at J, with 11 bases between. The CDR3 has 12 amino acids. The CDR3 DNA reads as TGTGCCATCAGTCCCTCTTCGGGTGGCTACACCTTC. Residues: CAISPSSGGYTF.

This clonotype was seen ten or more times. CDR3 sequence (DNA): TGTGCCAGCAGCCCAGGAGGCCCCGATACGCAGTATTTT. It codes for CASSPGGPDTQYF. The V call is TRBV7-3, the J call TRBJ2-3, with D perhaps matching TRBD2 (5 bases). Germline V gene lookup returns CDR1 SGHTA and CDR2 FQGTGA. The CDR3 runs to 13 residues. Trimming left V 5 bases short and J 6 bases short, with 12 bases between.

This clonotype was seen a handful of times. This chain uses TRBV24-1 with TRBJ2-1; D unresolved. Looked up from germline, CDR1 is KGHDR and CDR2 is SFDVKD. This CDR3 contains 14 residues. V lost 3 bases, J lost 6 bases, and 11 bases lay in between. The CDR3 region has the DNA TGTGCCACCAGTGATAATAGGTACGGCAATGAGCAGTTCTTC. Amino acids: CATSDNRYGNEQFF.

This clonotype came up many times. The chain uses TRBV19 and TRBJ1-2, with a weak D call TRBD1 (5 bases). Germline V gene sequence: CDR1 LNHDA, CDR2 SQIVND (reference sequence). The CDR3 extends over 15 amino acids. The germline V and J ends were trimmed by 1 base and 6 bases, with 15 bases remaining between them. The CDR3 DNA sequence: TGTGCCAGTAGTATAGGGACAAGGACGGGCAATGGCTACACCTTC. Translation: CASSIGTRTGNGYTF.

This clonotype was found a few times. The V call is TRBV28, the J call TRBJ1-4; D is possibly TRBD1 (5 bases). CDR1 and CDR2 (germline): MDHEN, SYDVKM. V lost 7 bases and J lost 4, with 10 bases in between. The CDR3 extends over 13 amino acids. CDR3 DNA sequence: TGTGCCAGCACCCACAGGATTAATGAAAAACTGTTTTTT. It specifies CASTHRINEKLFF.

This clonotype turned up a few times. The V gene is TRBV6-5, the J gene TRBJ2-6; no clear D gene. The V and J ends lost 11 bases and 4 bases respectively, with 6 bases between them. CDR3 length: 11 amino acids. The germline V gene has CDR1 MNHEY and CDR2 SVGAGI. The CDR3 is CASGGANVLTF. As DNA, the CDR3 is TGTGCCTCCGGGGGGGCCAACGTCCTGACTTTC.

The table lists this clonotype with many counts. The chain uses TRBV12-3 or TRBV12-4 and TRBJ1-1, with 8 positions matching TRBD1. The CDR3 contains 14 residues. J lost 1 base, V lost 5 bases, and 3 bases had no gene match. CDR3 protein: CASSRGQGNTEAFF. The CDR3 nucleotides are TGTGCCAGCAGTCGTGGACAGGGGAACACTGAAGCTTTCTTT.

V gene TRBV12-3 or TRBV12-4 combines with J gene TRBJ2-6; D uncertain. The CDR3 runs 15 residues. The V and J ends lost 3 bases and 4 bases respectively, with 10 bases between them. The CDR3 loop reads CASSLGASGANVLTF. DNA of the CDR3: TGTGCCAGCAGTTTGGGTGCCTCAGGGGCCAACGTCCTGACTTTC.

J is TRBJ1-1 and V is TRBV7-2, with D unclear. This CDR3 comprises 15 residues. Germline CDR1 SGHTA, CDR2 FQGNSA. Trimming cost V 5 bases and J 0 bases, with 13 bases left between them. The CDR3 DNA reads as TGTGCCAGCAGCGGGAGGGCTCACATGAACACTGAAGCTTTCTTT. Translating it yields CASSGRAHMNTEAFF.

This clonotype was seen a few times. This sequence joins TRBV3-1 and TRBJ2-2; TRBD2 matches at 9 bases. The CDR3 loop spans 16 amino acids. Trimming took 1 base from V and 7 from J; bases not matched to a gene: 7. CDR1 and CDR2 from the germline V gene are LGHDT and YNNKEL (reference sequence). In DNA form, the CDR3 reads TGTGCCAGCAGCCAAGGTGTAGCGGGGGTGCGCGGGGAGCTGTTTTTT. It is translated as CASSQGVAGVRGELFF.

V is TRBV24-1 and J is TRBJ2-2; D gene unclear. V was clipped by 4 bases and J by 5 bases, with 13 bases between them. The CDR3 has 15 residues. Germline-derived CDR1 and CDR2 are KGHDR and SFDVKD. In nucleotides, the CDR3 is TGTGCCACCAGTGAGGGCAGGAAGGGTACCGGGGAGCTGTTTTTT. It specifies CATSEGRKGTGELFF.

The V call is TRBV27, the J call TRBJ1-6; 8 bases are shared with TRBD1. CDR3 size: 16 residues. Unmatched junction bases numbered 8, after V lost 4 bases and J lost 6 bases. Germline V gene lookup returns CDR1 MNHEY and CDR2 SMNVEV (reference sequence). The DNA for the CDR3 is TGTGCCAGCAGTTCCCGGACAGGGAGGGCTAATTCACCCCTCCACTTT. Its translation: CASSSRTGRANSPLHF.

This clonotype showed up many times. The V and J genes are TRBV7-2 and TRBJ2-2; the D is unclear. The germline CDR1 and CDR2 sequences are SGHTA and FQGNSA. CDR3 length: 14 residues. V gave up 3 bases and J gave up 3 bases, with 8 bases separating them. Here the CDR3 DNA reads TGTGCCAGCAGCTTTTACACATACACCGGGGAGCTGTTTTTT. Amino acid sequence: CASSFYTYTGELFF.

The V gene is TRBV12-3 or TRBV12-4, the J gene TRBJ2-3; D remains unclear. V lost 3 bases to trimming and J lost 0 bases, with 7 bases between them. The CDR3 runs to 14 residues. CDR3 protein: CASSFAASTDTQYF. In DNA form, the CDR3 reads TGTGCCAGCAGTTTTGCGGCAAGCACAGATACGCAGTATTTT.